These 11 T cell receptor beta chains originate from one sample sequenced in a study of blood T cells in healthy people across ages. Alongside a J-beta primer mix, a sample-barcoded 5' primer served in a second PCR lasting about 7 to 12 cycles. TCRdb re-analysed the 5' RACE reads in MiXCR, keeping a single row per CDR3 protein. The data show about a million distinct CDR3 sequences, roughly 48% seen once. Sequencing used blood. These receptor sequences come from a young man in good health.

This clonotype has just a few counts. The chain links TRBV7-2 to TRBJ2-1; 15 bases are shared with TRBD2. The V and J ends lost 5 bases and 8 bases, in that order; junction bases with no gene match: 4. The CDR3 runs 15 residues. The germline V gene has CDR1 SGHTA and CDR2 FQGNSA. The CDR3 sequence: CASSRTSGGGDEQFF. The CDR3, as DNA: TGTGCCAGCAGCCGGACTAGCGGGGGGGGCGATGAGCAGTTCTTC.

This rearrangement joins TRBV30 to TRBJ2-2, with 10 bases matching TRBD1. The CDR3 has 14 amino acids. Trimming removed 3 bases from V and 5 bases from J; junction bases left unmatched: 3. Per germline, CDR1 GTSNPN and CDR2 SVGIG (reference sequence). In DNA form, the CDR3 reads TGTGCCTGGAGAGGGACAGGGGAGACCGGGGAGCTGTTTTTT. Amino acids: CAWRGTGETGELFF.

V usage is TRBV7-8 and J usage is TRBJ2-5, with 10 bases fitting TRBD1. This CDR3 has 17 residues. V was clipped by 1 base and J by 3 bases; unmatched bases: 8. Germline CDR1 SGHVS, CDR2 FQNEAQ. The CDR3 coding sequence is TGTGCCAGCAGCTTAGGAGGGACAGGGGATAGGAAAGAGACCCAGTACTTC. Its translation is CASSLGGTGDRKETQYF. Looking up the rest from reference TRBV7-8 and TRBJ2-5 gives the full variable domain: GAGVSQSPRYKVAKRGQDVALRCDPISGHVSLFWYQQALGQGPEFLTYFQNEAQLDKSGLPSDRFFAERPEGSVSTLKIQRTQQEDSAVYLCASSLGGTGDRKETQYFGPGTRLLVL.

V gene TRBV5-1 combines with J gene TRBJ2-5; D is unclear. The CDR3 runs 13 residues. Germline V gene sequence: CDR1 SGHRS, CDR2 YFSETQ. V was trimmed by 0 bases and J by 2 bases, leaving 5 bases between them. CDR3 residues: CASSLVTQETQYF. In DNA, the CDR3 is TGCGCCAGCAGCTTGGTTACACAAGAGACCCAGTACTTC.

In its sample, this clonotype was seen once. The chain couples TRBV4-2 to TRBJ1-2, with D unresolved. The CDR3 sequence is 15 residues long. The germline V gene encodes CDR1 LGHNA and CDR2 YNFKEQ. Trimming removed 0 bases at V and 1 base at J, with 9 bases between. The CDR3 DNA sequence: TGTGCCAGCAGCCAAGATTTATCGGTTAACTATGGCTACACCTTC. Translation gives CASSQDLSVNYGYTF.

Only a few counts were recorded for this clonotype. This chain links TRBV14 with TRBJ2-5; D not resolved. Trimming shortened V by 3 bases and J by 2 bases, and 13 bases separated the two germline ends. Germline CDR1 SGHDN, CDR2 FVKESK. The CDR3 covers 15 residues. The CDR3 spells CASSQDTRRQETQYF. The CDR3 nucleotides read TGTGCCAGCAGCCAGGATACCCGCCGACAAGAGACCCAGTACTTC.

The sample holds many counts of this clonotype. The chain carries TRBV6-1 and TRBJ2-3; 16 bases agree with TRBD2. CDR3 length: 20 residues. Germline V gene lookup returns CDR1 MNHNS and CDR2 SASEGT. V lost 7 bases and J lost 5; bases outside the gene matches: 18. Here the CDR3 DNA reads TGTGCCAGCATCGACTGGGCGGGACTAGCGGGGGGGCTGGTAAGAGATACGCAGTATTTT. Translation gives CASIDWAGLAGGLVRDTQYF.

The gene calls are TRBV11-2 and TRBJ1-4, with 7 bases fitting TRBD1. Losses at the gene ends were 3 bases for V and 3 bases for J; bases not matched to a gene: 7. The CDR3 sequence is 16 residues long. Germline V lookup: CDR1 SGHAT, CDR2 FQNNGV. The CDR3, as DNA: TGTGCCAGCAGCTTTCACTCGGGACAGCCTAATGAAAAACTGTTTTTT. Residues: CASSFHSGQPNEKLFF.

This clonotype was found a few times. The rearrangement links TRBV5-1 to TRBJ1-2; 7 bases are shared with TRBD1. This CDR3 has 15 residues. V shed 0 bases and J 6 bases; nucleotides not matched to a gene: 8. Germline values: CDR1 SGHRS, CDR2 YFSETQ. CDR3 nucleotide sequence: TGCGCCAGCAGCTTGGCAGACAGGGTAGGCGATGGCTACACCTTC. As protein: CASSLADRVGDGYTF. The full variable domain, with the rest looked up from reference TRBV5-1 and TRBJ1-2, is KAGVTQTPRYLIKTRGQQVTLSCSPISGHRSVSWYQQTPGQGLQFLFEYFSETQRNKGNFPGRFSGRQFSNSRSEMNVSTLELGDSALYLCASSLADRVGDGYTFGSGTRLTVV.

V gene TRBV6-1 combines with J gene TRBJ2-5, with D uncertain. V lost 4 bases and J lost 4, with 16 bases in between. Germline loops: CDR1 MNHNS, CDR2 SASEGT. The CDR3 runs 15 residues. The DNA for the CDR3 is TGTGCCAGCAGTGGAGGTCAGGTAGGGTCAGAGACCCAGTACTTC. This sequence encodes CASSGGQVGSETQYF.

The chain couples TRBV20-1 to TRBJ2-3; 10 nucleotides match TRBD2. V lost 3 bases, J lost 1 base, and 7 bases stayed unmatched. The CDR3 contains 16 residues. Per the germline V gene, CDR1 is DFQATT and CDR2 is SNEGSKA (reference sequence). CDR3 DNA: TGCAGTGCTAGTCCAGCGGGGGGGCCCGGCACAGATACGCAGTATTTT. It translates to CSASPAGGPGTDTQYF.